Listed here are 5 T cell receptor beta chains from one sample, sequenced in a study of T cell responses to AZD1222 COVID-19 vaccine (dated by TCRdb to the early 2020s). The library was prepared using the immunoSEQ multiplex PCR assay. TCRdb took over this immuneACCESS table, retaining in-frame rearrangements with V and J assigned. Such tables are incomplete; in checked studies, under half of the missing clones stem from an unresolved V gene, and the remainder is unexplained. Within this sample are 150,000 or so clones, with around 90% of them counted one time only. About 5.9% of the sample is taken by the ten largest. Sample time point, as interpreted from the label and publication: about 28 days (+/-7) after the second vaccine dose. Sequencing used peripheral blood, obtained 28 days after the second AZD1222 dose. The receptors stem from an adult who received the AZD1222 COVID-19 vaccine.

For this clone: The junction departs from germline at one end; a sequencing error may be responsible. This chain joins TRBV7-2 and TRBJ2-7; 8 bases are shared with TRBD1. The CDR3 has 15 amino acids. Per the germline V gene, CDR1 is SGHTA and CDR2 is FQGNSA. CDR3 protein: CASSLDWGTGYEQCF. CDR3 DNA sequence: TGTGCCAGCAGCTTAGATTGGGGGACAGGCTACGAGCAGTGCTTC.

The V and J genes are TRBV9 and TRBJ1-3; the D is unclear. The germline V gene encodes CDR1 SGDLS and CDR2 YYNGEE. This CDR3 spans 16 amino acids. V was cut by 4 bases and J by 0 bases, with 14 bases left in between. The CDR3 coding sequence is TGTGCCAGCAGCCCCTGGACGGGGAGCTCTGGAAACACCATATATTTT. Translating it yields CASSPWTGSSGNTIYF.

The CDR3 reads CASSRDRETNEKLFF. In nucleotides, the CDR3 is TGCGCCAGCAGCCGAGACAGGGAAACTAATGAAAAACTGTTTTTT. The chain combines TRBV4-3 with TRBJ1-4, with 7 bases lining up with TRBD1. With V trimmed by 4 bases and J by 1 base, 3 bases remained unmatched. The CDR3 sequence is 15 residues long. Germline-derived CDR1 and CDR2 are LGHNA and YSLEER.

The rearrangement joins TRBV6-5 to TRBJ2-5; 12 positions agree with TRBD2. CDR3 length: 16 residues. Germline-derived CDR1 and CDR2 are MNHEY and SVGAGI. V lost 2 bases, J lost 3 bases, and 4 bases stayed unmatched. CDR3 bases: TGTGCCAGCAGTTACCAGTGGACTAGCGGGAAAGAGACCCAGTACTTC. As protein: CASSYQWTSGKETQYF.

The chain joins TRBV12-3 or TRBV12-4 to TRBJ2-2; D call uncertain. Trimming took 3 bases from V and 6 from J, leaving 8 bases between them. The CDR3 runs 13 residues. CDR3 nucleotides: TGTGCCAGCAGTTTTAGGGTCGCCGGGGAGCTGTTTTTT. It encodes CASSFRVAGELFF.